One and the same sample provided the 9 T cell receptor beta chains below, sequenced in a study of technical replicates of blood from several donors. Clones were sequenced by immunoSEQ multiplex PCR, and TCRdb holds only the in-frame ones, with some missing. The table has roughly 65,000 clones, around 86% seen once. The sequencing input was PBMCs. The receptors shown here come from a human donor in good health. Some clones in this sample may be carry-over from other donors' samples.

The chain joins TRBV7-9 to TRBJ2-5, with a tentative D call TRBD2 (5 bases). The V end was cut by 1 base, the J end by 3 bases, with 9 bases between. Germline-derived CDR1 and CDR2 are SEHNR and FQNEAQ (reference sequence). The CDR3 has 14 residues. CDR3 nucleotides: TGTGCCAGCAGCTTAGGCCTAGCCGAAGAGACCCAGTACTTC. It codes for CASSLGLAEETQYF.

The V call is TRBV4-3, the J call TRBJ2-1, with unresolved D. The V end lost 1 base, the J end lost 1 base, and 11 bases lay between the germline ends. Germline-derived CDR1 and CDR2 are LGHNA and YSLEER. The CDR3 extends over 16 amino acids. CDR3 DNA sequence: TGCGCCAGCAGCCAAGGAAGCGCAAGGTCCTACAATGAGCAGTTCTTC. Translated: CASSQGSARSYNEQFF.

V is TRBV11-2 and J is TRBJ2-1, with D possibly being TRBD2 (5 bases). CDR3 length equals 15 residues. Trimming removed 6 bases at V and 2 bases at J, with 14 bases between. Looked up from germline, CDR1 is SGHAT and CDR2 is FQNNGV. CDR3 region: CASRGRAGAYNEQFF. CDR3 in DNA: TGTGCCAGCAGGGGCCGGGCGGGCGCCTACAATGAGCAGTTCTTC.

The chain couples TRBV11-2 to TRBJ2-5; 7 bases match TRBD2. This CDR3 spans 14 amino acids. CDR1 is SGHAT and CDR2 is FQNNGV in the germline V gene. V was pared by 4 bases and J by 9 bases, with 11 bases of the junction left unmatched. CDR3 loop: CASSSGTTWGAQYF. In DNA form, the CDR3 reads TGTGCCAGCAGCTCCGGGACTACCTGGGGGGCCCAGTACTTC. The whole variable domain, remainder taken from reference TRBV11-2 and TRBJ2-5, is EAGVAQSPRYKIIEKRQSVAFWCNPISGHATLYWYQQILGQGPKLLIQFQNNGVVDDSQLPKDRFSAERLKGVDSTLKIQPAKLEDSAVYLCASSSGTTWGAQYFGPGTRLLVL.

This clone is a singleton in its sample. The DNA of the CDR3 is TGCAGCGTTGGATCTCGGGGAGGGAGCACTGAAGCTTTCTTT. The encoded protein is CSVGSRGGSTEAFF. J is TRBJ1-1 and V is TRBV29-1; D not certain. The length of the CDR3 is 14 residues. Between the trimmed V and J ends, which lost 4 bases and 4 bases, there was a span of 16 bases. Germline assignment: CDR1 SQVTM and CDR2 ANQGSEA.

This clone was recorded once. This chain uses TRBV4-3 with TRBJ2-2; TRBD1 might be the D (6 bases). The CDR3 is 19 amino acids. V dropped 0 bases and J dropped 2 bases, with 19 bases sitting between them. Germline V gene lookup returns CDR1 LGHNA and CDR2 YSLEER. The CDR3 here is CASSQDGAGAAINTGELFF. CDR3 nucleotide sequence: TGCGCCAGCAGCCAAGATGGCGCAGGGGCCGCGATAAACACCGGGGAGCTGTTTTTT.

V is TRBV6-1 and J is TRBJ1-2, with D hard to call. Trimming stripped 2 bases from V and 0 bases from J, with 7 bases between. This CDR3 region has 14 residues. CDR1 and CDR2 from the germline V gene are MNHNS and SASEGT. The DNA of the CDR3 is TGTGCCAGCAGTGAATGGCAAGCTAACTATGGCTACACCTTC. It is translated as CASSEWQANYGYTF.

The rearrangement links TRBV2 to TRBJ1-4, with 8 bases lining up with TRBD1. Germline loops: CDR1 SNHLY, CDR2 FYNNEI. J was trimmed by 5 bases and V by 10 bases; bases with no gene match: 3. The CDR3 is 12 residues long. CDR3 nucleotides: TGTGCCACCCGACAGGGGAATGAAAAACTGTTTTTT. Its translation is CATRQGNEKLFF. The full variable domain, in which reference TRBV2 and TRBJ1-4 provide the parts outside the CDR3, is EPEVTQTPSHQVTQMGQEVILRCVPISNHLYFYWYRQILGQKVEFLVSFYNNEISEKSEIFDDQFSVERPDGSNFTLKIRSTKLEDSAMYFCATRQGNEKLFFGSGTQLSVL.

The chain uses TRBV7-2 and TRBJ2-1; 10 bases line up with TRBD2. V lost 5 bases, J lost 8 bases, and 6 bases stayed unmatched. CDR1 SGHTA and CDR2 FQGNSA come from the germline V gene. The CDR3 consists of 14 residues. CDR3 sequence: CASSRGLAWDEQFF. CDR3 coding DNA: TGTGCCAGCAGCCGGGGACTAGCGTGGGATGAGCAGTTCTTC. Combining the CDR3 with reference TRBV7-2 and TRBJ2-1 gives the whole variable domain GAGVSQSPSNKVTEKGKDVELRCDPISGHTALYWYRQSLGQGLEFLIYFQGNSAPDKSGLPSDRFSAERTGGSVSTLTIQRTQQEDSAVYLCASSRGLAWDEQFFGPGTRLTVL.